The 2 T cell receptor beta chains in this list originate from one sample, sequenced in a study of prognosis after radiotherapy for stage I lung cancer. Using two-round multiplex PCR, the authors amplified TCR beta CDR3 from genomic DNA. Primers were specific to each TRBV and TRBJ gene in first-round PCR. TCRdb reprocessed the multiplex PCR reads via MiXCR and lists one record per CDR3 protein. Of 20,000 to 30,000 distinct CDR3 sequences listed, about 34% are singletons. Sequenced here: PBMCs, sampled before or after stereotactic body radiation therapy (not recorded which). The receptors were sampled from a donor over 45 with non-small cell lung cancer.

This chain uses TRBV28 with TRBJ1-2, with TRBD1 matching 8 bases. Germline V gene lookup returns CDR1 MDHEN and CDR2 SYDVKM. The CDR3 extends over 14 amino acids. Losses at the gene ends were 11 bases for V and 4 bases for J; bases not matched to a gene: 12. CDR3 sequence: CAGSSRRGPYGYTF. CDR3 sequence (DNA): TGTGCCGGGAGTTCCCGCAGGGGGCCCTATGGCTACACCTTC.

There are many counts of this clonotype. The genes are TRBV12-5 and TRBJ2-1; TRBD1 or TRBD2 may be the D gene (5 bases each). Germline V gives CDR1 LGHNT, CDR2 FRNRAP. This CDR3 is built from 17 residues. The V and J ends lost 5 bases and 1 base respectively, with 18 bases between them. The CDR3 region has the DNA TGTGCTAGTGGTAAAGGTGGTTGGTGGGGGTCCTACAATGAGCAGTTCTTC. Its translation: CASGKGGWWGSYNEQFF.